The next 2 T cell receptor beta chains were all read from a single sample in a study of blood T cell repertoires in COVID-19. Produced via immunoSEQ multiplex PCR; TCRdb's table is partial and in-frame only. The table includes approximately 240,000 clones, around nine tenths detected once. Material: peripheral blood. Source of these receptors: a woman aged 18-35 years who had recovered from COVID-19.

This chain links TRBV30 with TRBJ2-1; the D gene is possibly TRBD2 (5 bases). The CDR3 runs 15 residues. V was cut by 3 bases and J by 0 bases, with 12 bases left in between. Per the germline V gene, CDR1 is GTSNPN and CDR2 is SVGIG (reference sequence). This CDR3 is CAWREVASSYNEQFF. The DNA for the CDR3 is TGTGCCTGGAGGGAAGTAGCGAGCTCCTACAATGAGCAGTTCTTC.

J is TRBJ2-7 and V is TRBV10-3; 11 bases are a match to TRBD1. V trimming: 6 bases; J trimming: 5 bases; junction bases outside the gene matches: 3. The germline V gene has CDR1 ENHRY and CDR2 SYGVKD. The CDR3 has 13 residues. CDR3 in amino acids: CAISGTGGHEQYF. The CDR3 region has the DNA TGTGCCATCAGCGGGACAGGGGGACACGAGCAGTACTTC.